The 5 T cell receptor beta chains listed next were all sequenced from one sample in a study of Ad26.COV2.S vaccination and SARS-CoV-2 variants. Measured with immunoSEQ multiplex PCR; TCRdb has only the in-frame clones, and not every one. The table has 440,000 or so clones, around 91% seen once; the top ten hold roughly 4%. Noted treatment: roughly 18 received Ad26.COV2.S at low or high dose, single or two shots; several received placebo; per-sample allocation not given. Material that was analyzed had been drawn on day 63 after the first vaccine or placebo injection. Here the sequenced sample was peripheral blood, taken in a trial of Ad26.COV2.S vaccine versus placebo. The receptors originated from a person between 18 and 59 years old who received the Ad26.COV2.S COVID-19 vaccine or a placebo.

This sequence joins TRBV19 and TRBJ1-5, with D unresolved. The germline V and J ends were trimmed by 3 bases and 0 bases, with 15 bases remaining between them. CDR3 length equals 17 residues. The germline CDR1 and CDR2 sequences are LNHDA and SQIVND (reference sequence). CDR3 amino acids: CASSIRAEKYSNQPQHF. Here the CDR3 DNA reads TGTGCCAGTAGTATTCGCGCCGAGAAGTATAGCAATCAGCCCCAGCATTTT. The full variable domain, with the rest looked up from reference TRBV19 and TRBJ1-5, is DGGITQSPKYLFRKEGQNVTLSCEQNLNHDAMYWYRQDPGQGLRLIYYSQIVNDFQKGDIAEGYSVSREKKESFPLTVTSAQKNPTAFYLCASSIRAEKYSNQPQHFGDGTRLSIL.

CDR3 sequence: CASSEQPGQGYEQYF. The CDR3 DNA reads as TGTGCCAGCAGCGAGCAGCCGGGACAGGGGTACGAGCAGTACTTC. The V call is TRBV9, the J call TRBJ2-7; 10 bases agree with TRBD1. With 3 bases clipped from V and 4 bases from J, the junction kept 7 bases outside the gene matches. The CDR3 has 15 amino acids. From germline, CDR1 is SGDLS and CDR2 YYNGEE.

This clone was counted a single time. V gene TRBV28 combines with J gene TRBJ1-2; 7 nucleotides agree with TRBD1. The CDR3 extends over 14 amino acids. The V gene's germline CDR1 is MDHEN and CDR2 SYDVKM. J gave up 4 bases and V 5 bases, and 7 bases lay outside the gene matches. CDR3 DNA sequence: TGTGCCAGCAGTCCAGGGGACAGCCTCTATGGCTACACCTTC. Protein sequence: CASSPGDSLYGYTF.

The DNA for the CDR3 is TGTGCCAGCTCACCGACGGGGACTAGCGGGAGAAGCACAGATACGCAGTATTTT. This gives the protein CASSPTGTSGRSTDTQYF. The genes are TRBV18 and TRBJ2-3, with 14 bases lining up with TRBD2. The CDR3 loop spans 18 amino acids. Germline V gene lookup returns CDR1 KGHSH and CDR2 LQKENI. Trimming at V came to 3 bases and at J to 0 bases, leaving 5 bases not matched to a gene.

This clone was picked up a small number of times. The rearrangement joins TRBV5-1 to TRBJ2-1, with TRBD2 identical over 7 bases. The CDR3 loop spans 16 amino acids. Trimming took 3 bases from V and 0 from J; bases not matched to a gene: 6. CDR1 and CDR2 (germline): SGHRS, YFSETQ. For the CDR3, the DNA is TGCGCCAGCAGCTACGGGACTACCCCCTCCTACAATGAGCAGTTCTTC. Protein: CASSYGTTPSYNEQFF. Looking up the rest from reference TRBV5-1 and TRBJ2-1 gives the full variable domain: KAGVTQTPRYLIKTRGQQVTLSCSPISGHRSVSWYQQTPGQGLQFLFEYFSETQRNKGNFPGRFSGRQFSNSRSEMNVSTLELGDSALYLCASSYGTTPSYNEQFFGPGTRLTVL.